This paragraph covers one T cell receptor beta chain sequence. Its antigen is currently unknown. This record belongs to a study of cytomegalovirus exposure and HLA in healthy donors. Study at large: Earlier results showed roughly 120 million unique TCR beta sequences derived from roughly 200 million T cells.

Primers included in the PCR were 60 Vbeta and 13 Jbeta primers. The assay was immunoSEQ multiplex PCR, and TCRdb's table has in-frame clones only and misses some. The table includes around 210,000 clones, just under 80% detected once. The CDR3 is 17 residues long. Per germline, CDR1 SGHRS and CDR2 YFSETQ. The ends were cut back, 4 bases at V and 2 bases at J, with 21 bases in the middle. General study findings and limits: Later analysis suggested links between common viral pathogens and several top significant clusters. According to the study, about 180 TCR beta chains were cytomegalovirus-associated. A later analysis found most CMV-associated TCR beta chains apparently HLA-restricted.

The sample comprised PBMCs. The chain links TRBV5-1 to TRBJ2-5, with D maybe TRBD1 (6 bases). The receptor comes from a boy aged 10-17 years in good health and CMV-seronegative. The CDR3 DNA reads TGCGCCAGCAGCGTAATGAACGGGGCAGGGGTTCAAGAGACCCAGTACTTC. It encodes CASSVMNGAGVQETQYF.